This TCR beta chain came from a study of T cell responses to AZD1222 COVID-19 vaccine. Unmatched junction bases numbered 9, after V lost 3 bases and J lost 4 bases. This CDR3 spans 15 amino acids. The germline CDR1 and CDR2 sequences are DFQATT and SNEGSKA (reference sequence). Clones were read by immunoSEQ multiplex PCR, and TCRdb kept only the in-frame ones, dropping some. Counted here are 100,000 to 150,000 clones, 88% occurring once; the ten biggest clones make up around 5.6%. The sample in question was peripheral blood, obtained on day 0 of AZD1222 vaccination. The rearrangement uses TRBV20-1 and TRBJ2-1, with 7 bases matching TRBD2. This TCR was recovered from an adult in good health. CDR3 DNA sequence: TGCAGTGCTAGTCCGGGAGGTGGGGGTTACAATGAGCAGTTCTTC. It codes for CSASPGGGGYNEQFF.